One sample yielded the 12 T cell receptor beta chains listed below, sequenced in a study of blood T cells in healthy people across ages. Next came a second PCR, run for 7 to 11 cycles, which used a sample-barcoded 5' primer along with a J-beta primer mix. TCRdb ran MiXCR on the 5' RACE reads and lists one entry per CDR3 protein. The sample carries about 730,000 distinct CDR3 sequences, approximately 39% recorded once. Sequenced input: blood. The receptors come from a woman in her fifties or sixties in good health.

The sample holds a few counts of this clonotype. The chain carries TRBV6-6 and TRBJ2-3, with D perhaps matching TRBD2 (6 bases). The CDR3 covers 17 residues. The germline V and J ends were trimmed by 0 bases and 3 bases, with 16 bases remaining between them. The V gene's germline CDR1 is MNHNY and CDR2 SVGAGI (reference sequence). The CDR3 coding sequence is TGTGCCAGCAGTTACTCGGGTCTGGGGGGTGGGACAGATACGCAGTATTTT. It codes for CASSYSGLGGGTDTQYF.

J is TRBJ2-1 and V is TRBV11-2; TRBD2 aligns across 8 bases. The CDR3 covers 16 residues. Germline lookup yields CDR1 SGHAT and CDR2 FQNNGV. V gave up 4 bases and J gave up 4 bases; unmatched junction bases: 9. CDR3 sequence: CASSYYSGGGYNEQFF. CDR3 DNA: TGTGCCAGCAGCTACTACAGCGGGGGTGGATACAATGAGCAGTTCTTC.

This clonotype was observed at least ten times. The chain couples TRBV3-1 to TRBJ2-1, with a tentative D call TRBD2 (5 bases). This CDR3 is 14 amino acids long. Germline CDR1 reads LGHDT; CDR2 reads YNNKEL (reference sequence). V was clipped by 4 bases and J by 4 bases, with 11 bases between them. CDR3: CASSRTALYNEQFF. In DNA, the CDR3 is TGTGCCAGCAGCCGGACTGCCCTTTACAATGAGCAGTTCTTC.

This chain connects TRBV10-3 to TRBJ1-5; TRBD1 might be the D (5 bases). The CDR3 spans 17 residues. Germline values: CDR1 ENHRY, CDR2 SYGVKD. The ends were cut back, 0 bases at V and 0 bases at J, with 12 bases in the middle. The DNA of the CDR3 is TGTGCCATCAGTGAGTCGATGGAGGGGCCTAGCAATCAGCCCCAGCATTTT. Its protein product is CAISESMEGPSNQPQHF.

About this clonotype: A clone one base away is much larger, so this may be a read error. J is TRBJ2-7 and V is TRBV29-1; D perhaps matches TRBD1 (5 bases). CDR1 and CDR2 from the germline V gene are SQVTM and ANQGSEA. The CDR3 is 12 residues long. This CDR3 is CSVLHGAYGQYF. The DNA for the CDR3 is TGCAGCGTTCTTCATGGGGCCTACGGGCAGTACTTC.

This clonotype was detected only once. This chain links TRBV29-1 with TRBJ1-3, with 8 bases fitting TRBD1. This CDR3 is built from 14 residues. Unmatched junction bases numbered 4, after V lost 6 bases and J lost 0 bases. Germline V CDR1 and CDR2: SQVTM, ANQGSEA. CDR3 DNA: TGCAGCGTGGGACAGGACAGCTCTGGAAACACCATATATTTT. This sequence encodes CSVGQDSSGNTIYF. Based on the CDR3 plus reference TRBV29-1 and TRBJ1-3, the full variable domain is SAVISQKPSRDICQRGTSLTIQCQVDSQVTMMFWYRQQPGQSLTLIATANQGSEATYESGFVIDKFPISRPNLTFSTLTVSNMSPEDSSIYLCSVGQDSSGNTIYFGEGSWLTVV.

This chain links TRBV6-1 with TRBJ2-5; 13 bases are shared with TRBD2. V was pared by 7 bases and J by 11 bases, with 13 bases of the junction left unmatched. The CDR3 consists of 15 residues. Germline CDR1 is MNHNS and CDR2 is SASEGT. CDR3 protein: CASTGLAGVGNEQYF. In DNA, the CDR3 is TGTGCCAGCACCGGACTAGCGGGGGTCGGCAATGAGCAGTACTTC.

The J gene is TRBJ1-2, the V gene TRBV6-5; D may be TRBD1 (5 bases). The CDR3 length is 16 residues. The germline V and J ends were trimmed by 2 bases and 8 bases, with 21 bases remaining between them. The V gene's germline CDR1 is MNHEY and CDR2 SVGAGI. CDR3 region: CASSYGQGVLGGGYTF. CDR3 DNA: TGTGCCAGCAGTTACGGGCAGGGTGTTTTGGGTGGCGGCTACACCTTC.

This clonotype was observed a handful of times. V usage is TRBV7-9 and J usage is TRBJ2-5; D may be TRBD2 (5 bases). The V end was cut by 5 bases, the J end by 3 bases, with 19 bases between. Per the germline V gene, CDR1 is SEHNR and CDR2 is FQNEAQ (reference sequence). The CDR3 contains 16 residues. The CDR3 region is CASSPTGSVGKETQYF. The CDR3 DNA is TGTGCCAGCAGCCCCACTGGTAGCGTCGGAAAAGAGACCCAGTACTTC.

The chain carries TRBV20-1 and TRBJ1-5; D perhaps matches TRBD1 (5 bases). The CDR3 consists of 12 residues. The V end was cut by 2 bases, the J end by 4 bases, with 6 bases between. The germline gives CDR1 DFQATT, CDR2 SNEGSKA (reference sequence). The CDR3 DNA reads TGCAGTGCTAGAAGGACAAATCAGCCCCAGCATTTT. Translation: CSARRTNQPQHF.

CDR3 sequence (DNA): TGTGCCAGCAGCGTAGGCGGGGTAGGGGAGACCCAGTACTTC. As protein: CASSVGGVGETQYF. The chain joins TRBV9 to TRBJ2-5, with D perhaps matching TRBD2 (6 bases). The germline gives CDR1 SGDLS, CDR2 YYNGEE. The length of the CDR3 is 14 residues. Trimming cost V 0 bases and J 5 bases, with 11 bases left between them.

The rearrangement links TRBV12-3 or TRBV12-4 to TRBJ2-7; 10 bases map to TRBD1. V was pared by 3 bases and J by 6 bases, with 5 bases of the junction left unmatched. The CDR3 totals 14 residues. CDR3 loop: CASSFDRGPVEQYF. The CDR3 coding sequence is TGTGCCAGCAGTTTCGACAGGGGGCCGGTCGAGCAGTACTTC.